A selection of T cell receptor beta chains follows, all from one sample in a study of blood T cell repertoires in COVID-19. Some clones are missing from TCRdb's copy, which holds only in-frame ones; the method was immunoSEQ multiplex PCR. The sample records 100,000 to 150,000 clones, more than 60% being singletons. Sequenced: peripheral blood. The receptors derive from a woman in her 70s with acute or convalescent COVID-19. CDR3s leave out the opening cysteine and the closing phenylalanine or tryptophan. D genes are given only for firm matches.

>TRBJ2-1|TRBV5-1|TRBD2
ASRPSSGARYEQF
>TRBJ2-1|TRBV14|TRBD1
ASSRPGQGADEQF
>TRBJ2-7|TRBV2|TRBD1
ASRSGTDSYEQY
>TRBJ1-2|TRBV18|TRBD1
ASSLGGQPNYGYT
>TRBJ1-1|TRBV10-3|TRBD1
AISGGQGEAF
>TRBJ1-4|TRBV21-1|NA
ASSLHPRYEKLF
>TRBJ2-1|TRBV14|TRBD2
ASTQGGVGEQF
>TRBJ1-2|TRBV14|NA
ASSQVGQGKGYT
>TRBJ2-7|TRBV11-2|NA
ASSLRPKGDEQY
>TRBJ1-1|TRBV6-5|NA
ASSYDRLNTEAF
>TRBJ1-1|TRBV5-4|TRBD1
ASSLRTGRNTEAF
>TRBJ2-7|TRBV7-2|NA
ASSLGTGIYEQY
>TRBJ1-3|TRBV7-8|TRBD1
ASSSYRGSGNTIY
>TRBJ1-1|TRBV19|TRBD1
ASRGLRGPNTEAF
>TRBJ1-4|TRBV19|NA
ASSYNLFGGEKLF
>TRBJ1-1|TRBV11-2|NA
ASSPGQGAREAF
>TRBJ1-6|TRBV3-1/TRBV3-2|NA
ASSQDPRGSPLH
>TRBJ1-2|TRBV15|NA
ATSSRLGTKNYGYT
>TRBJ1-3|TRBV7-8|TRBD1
ASSLWTGGSGNTIY
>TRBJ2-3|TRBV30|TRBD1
AWGAPLGTGNTDTQY
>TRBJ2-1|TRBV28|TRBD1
ASSHGQVGSYNEQF
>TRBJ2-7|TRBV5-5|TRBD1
ASSSRQGRTYEQY
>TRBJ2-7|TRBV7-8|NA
ASSLERGVSYEQY
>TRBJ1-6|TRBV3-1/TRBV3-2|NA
ASSQDPGRNSPLH
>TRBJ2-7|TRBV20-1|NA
SARGAGEQY
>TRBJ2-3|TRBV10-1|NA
ASSEQSTDTQY
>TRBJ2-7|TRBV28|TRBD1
ASSSPPGTGNDYEQY
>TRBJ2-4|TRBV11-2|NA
ASSLDMLSVLAKNIQY
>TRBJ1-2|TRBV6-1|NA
ASSDGQGNYGYT
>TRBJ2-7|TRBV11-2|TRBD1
ASSSNRGRSYEQY
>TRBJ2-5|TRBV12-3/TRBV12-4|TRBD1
ASSGQVQETQY
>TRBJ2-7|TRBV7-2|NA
ASSNRRGYEQY
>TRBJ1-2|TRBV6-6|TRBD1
ASREGQGSYGYT
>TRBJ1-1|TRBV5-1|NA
ASSLDAVNTEAF
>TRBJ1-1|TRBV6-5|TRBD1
ASRPGTGDDEAF
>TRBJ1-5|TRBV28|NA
ASSLVSLQPQH
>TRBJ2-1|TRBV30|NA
AWSRYSYNEQF
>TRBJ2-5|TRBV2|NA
ASSGVQGYQETQY
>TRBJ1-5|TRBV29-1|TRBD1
SVLGQGGQPQH
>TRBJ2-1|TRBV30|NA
AWSSREKQF
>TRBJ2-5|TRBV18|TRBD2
ASSQLTSGGQETQY
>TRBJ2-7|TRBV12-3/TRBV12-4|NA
ASSFGRFYEQY
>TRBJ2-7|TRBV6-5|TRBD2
ASKDPSGNSYEQY
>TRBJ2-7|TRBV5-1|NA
ASSLGQASYEQY
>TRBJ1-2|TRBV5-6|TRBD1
ASSPWDRSPLGGYT
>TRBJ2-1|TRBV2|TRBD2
ASSEDEREGEQF
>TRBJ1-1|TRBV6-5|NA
ASGPGGALPAF
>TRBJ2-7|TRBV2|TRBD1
ASSEARDRASYEQY
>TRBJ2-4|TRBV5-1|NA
ASSLTGAGNIQY
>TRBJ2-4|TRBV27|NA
DVAQSKNIQY
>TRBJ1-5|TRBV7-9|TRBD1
ASSQGQGGSNQPQH
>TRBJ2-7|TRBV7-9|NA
ASSVIGDIPYEQY
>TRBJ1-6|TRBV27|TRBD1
ASSFSGTGWSPLH
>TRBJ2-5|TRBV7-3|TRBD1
ASSAVPDRGRETQY
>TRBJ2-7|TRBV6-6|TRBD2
ASRTSATYEQY
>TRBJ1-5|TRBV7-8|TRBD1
ASSKGAGDQPQH
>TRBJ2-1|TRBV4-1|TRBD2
ASSQDSGGDYNEQF
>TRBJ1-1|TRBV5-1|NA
ASSLGGAMNTEAF